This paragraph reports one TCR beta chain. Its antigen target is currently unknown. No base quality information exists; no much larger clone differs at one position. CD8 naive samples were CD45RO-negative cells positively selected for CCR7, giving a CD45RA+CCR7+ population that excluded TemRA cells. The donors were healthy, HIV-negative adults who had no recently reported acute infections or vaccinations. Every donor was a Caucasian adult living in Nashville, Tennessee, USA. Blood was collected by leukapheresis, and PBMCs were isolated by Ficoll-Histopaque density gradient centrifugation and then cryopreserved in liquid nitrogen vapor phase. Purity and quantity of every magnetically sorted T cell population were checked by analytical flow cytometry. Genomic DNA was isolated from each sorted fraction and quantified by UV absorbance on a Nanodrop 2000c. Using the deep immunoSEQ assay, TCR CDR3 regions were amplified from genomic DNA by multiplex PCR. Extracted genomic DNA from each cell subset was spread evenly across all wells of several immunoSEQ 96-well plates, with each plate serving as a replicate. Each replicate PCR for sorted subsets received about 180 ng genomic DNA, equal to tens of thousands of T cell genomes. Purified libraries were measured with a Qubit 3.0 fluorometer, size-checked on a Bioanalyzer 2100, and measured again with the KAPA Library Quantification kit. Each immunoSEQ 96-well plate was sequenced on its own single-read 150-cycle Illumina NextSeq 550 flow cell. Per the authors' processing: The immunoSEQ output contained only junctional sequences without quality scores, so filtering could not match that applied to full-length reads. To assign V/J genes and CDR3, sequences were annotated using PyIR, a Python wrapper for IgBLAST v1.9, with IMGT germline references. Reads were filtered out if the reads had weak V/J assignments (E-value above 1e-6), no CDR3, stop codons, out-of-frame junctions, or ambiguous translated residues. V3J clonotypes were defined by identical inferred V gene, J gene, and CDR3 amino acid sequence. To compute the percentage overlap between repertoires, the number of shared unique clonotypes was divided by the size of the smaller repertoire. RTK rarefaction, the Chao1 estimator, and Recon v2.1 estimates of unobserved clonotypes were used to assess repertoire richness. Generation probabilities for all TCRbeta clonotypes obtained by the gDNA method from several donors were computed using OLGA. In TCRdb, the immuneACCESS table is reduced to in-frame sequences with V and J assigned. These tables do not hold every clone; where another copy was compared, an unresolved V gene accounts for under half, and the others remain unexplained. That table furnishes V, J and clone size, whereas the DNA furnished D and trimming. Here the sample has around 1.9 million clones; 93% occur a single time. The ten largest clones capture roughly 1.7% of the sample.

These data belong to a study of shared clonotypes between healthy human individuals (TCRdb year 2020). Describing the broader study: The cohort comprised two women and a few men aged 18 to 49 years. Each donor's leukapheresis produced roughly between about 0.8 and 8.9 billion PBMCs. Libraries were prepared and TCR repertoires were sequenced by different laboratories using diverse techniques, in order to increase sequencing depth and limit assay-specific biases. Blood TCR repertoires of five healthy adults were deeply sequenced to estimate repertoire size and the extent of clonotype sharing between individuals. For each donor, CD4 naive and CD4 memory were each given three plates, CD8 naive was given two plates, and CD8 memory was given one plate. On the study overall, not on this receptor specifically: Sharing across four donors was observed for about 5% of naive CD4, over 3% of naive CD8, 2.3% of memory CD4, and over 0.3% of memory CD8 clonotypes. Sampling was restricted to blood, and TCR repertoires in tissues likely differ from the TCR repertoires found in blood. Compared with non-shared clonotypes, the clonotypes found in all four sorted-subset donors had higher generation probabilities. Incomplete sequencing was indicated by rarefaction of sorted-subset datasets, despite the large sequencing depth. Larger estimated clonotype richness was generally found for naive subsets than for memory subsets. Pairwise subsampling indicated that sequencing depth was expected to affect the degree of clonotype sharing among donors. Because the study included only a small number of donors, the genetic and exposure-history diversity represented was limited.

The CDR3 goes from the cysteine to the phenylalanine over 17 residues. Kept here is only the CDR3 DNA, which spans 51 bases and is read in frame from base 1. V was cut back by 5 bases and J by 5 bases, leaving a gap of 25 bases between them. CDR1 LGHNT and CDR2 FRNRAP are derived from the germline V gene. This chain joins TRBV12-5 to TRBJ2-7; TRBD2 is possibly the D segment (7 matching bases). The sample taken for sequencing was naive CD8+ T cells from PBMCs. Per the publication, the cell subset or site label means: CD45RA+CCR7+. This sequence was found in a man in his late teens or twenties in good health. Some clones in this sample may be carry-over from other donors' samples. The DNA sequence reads TGTGCTAGTGGTCCCTATCGGGGGGCCCCAGCCGGAAACGAGCAGTACTTC. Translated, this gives CASGPYRGAPAGNEQYF.